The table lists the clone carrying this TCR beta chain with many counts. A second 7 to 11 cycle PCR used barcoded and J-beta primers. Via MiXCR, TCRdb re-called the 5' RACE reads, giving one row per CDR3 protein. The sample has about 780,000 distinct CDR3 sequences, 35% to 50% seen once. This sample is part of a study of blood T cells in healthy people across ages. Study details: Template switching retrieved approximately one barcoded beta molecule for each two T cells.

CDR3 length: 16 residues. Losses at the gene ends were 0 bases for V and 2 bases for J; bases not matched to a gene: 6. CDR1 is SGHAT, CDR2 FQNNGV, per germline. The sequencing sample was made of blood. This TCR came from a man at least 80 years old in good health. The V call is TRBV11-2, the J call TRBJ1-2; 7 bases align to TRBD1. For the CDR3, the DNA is TGTGCCAGCAGCTTAGATCCCCAGACAGGGAACTATGGCTACACCTTC. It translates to CASSLDPQTGNYGYTF.